The following is a T cell receptor beta chain sequence with its context. This clonotype is categorized as medium-sized (0.01 to 0.1%). The antigen this receptor binds is unknown. No base-level quality is on record; no much larger clone is a single base apart. The library was prepared using PCR. These reads were obtained on an Illumina HiSeq 2500. Molecular barcoding was employed in the preparation of TCR libraries, with unique molecular identifiers being used to normalize TCRbeta repertoire quantification. TCRdb's own reprocessing of the public reads used fastp at Q25 and MiXCR and kept productive beta chains. Every distinct CDR3 protein forms one entry, paired with its most common genes and DNA. This sample has some 7,500 distinct CDR3 sequences in its table, and 25% to 30% of those were observed once. The ten largest clones take up around 2% of the sample. The sample's time point label is to be understood as: day 60 (about 2 months) after transplantation. The treatment or condition label here, explained by the study, means: allogeneic hematopoietic cell transplantation with graft depleted of TCRalphabeta T cells and CD19 B cells. Transplant recipients were children who received TCRalphabeta/CD19-depleted allogeneic hematopoietic cell grafts.

The data stem from a study of T-cell reconstitution after alpha-beta-depleted transplantation in children (dated by TCRdb to about 2016). At the level of the whole study: Using TCR repertoire profiling, the study quantitatively followed how T-cell immune reconstitution unfolded in children after TCRalphabeta/CD19-depleted allogeneic hematopoietic cell transplantation.

Ends trimmed: V by 0 bases, J by 9 bases; bases unmatched to a gene: 17. In the germline V gene (reference sequence), CDR1 corresponds to DFQATT and CDR2 to SNEGSKA. From its cysteine to its phenylalanine, the CDR3 spans 16 amino acids. Left in the record is the CDR3 DNA by itself, 48 bases read in frame from the first base. The paper's findings and limits, for the study overall: Hyperexpanded clone frequencies declined over subsequent months; after one year, T-cell counts and TCRbeta diversity were mostly attributed to newly produced T cells. About two months after transplant, the apparently early recovery of alphabetaT-cell counts reportedly depended on just several hundred clones that had expanded rapidly and came from non-depleted graft cells. In some patients, the high TCRbeta diversity seen at day 60 was put down to recipient T cells and intrathymic progenitors that had survived conditioning.

Sequencing was performed on peripheral blood, taken 60 days after TCRalphabeta/CD19-depleted stem cell transplant. The chain uses TRBV20-1 and TRBJ2-7, with 7 bases aligning to TRBD1. The TCR comes from a boy less than two years old who had a stem cell transplant for SCID, so the T cells may come from the graft donor. The DNA sequence is given as TGCAGTGCTAGAGAGAGACTCGGACAGGCCTACGAAGGGCAGTACTTC. Translated, this is CSARERLGQAYEGQYF.